This T cell receptor (beta chain) was sequenced in a study of T cells in Graves' hyperthyroidism and ophthalmopathy. Germline lookup yields CDR1 MGHRA and CDR2 YSYEKL. The CDR3 has 16 residues. Trimming at V came to 5 bases and at J to 8 bases, leaving 13 bases not matched to a gene. TCR beta CDR3 sequences were amplified from RNA transcripts. HTBI primers drove first-round RT-PCR of the TCR CDR3. TCRdb redid the calling of the multiplex PCR reads with MiXCR, one entry per CDR3 protein. The profile shows some 770,000 distinct CDR3 sequences, roughly 15% of them singletons. The receptor was isolated from a man younger than 35 with Graves' hyperthyroidism. This chain links TRBV4-1 with TRBJ2-1, with 9 nucleotides matching TRBD2. Specimen: blood. CDR3 nucleotides: TGCGCCAGCAGCTCCTCCCGGACTAGCGAGTTCGATGAGCAGTTCTTC. As protein: CASSSSRTSEFDEQFF.